Below are 16 T cell receptor beta chains sequenced from a single sample in a study of tumor-infiltrating lymphocytes in localized non-small cell lung cancer. Clones were read by immunoSEQ multiplex PCR, and TCRdb kept only the in-frame ones, dropping some. The table shows some 15,000 clones, with roughly 43% occurring only once. The sequenced sample was lung tumor tissue. These TCRs come from a human donor with non-small cell lung cancer.

The CDR3 sequence: CASTLQGAGEKLFF. CDR3 DNA sequence: TGCGCCAGCACCTTACAGGGGGCAGGCGAAAAACTGTTTTTT. J is TRBJ1-4 and V is TRBV4-1; 9 bases line up with TRBD1. CDR3 length: 14 amino acids. Germline CDR1 MGHRA, CDR2 YSYEKL. V shed 7 bases, J shed 8 bases, and the junction held 8 bases outside the gene matches.

This clone was counted only a few times. V is TRBV30 and J is TRBJ1-6; the D gene is possibly TRBD1 (6 bases). The CDR3 length is 16 residues. Germline V gene sequence: CDR1 GTSNPN, CDR2 SVGIG (reference sequence). V lost 3 bases to trimming and J lost 6 bases, with 18 bases between them. CDR3 nucleotide sequence: TGTGCCTGGAGAGGGGGGGGAAACCCCGCTAATTCACCCCTCCACTTT. Amino acid sequence: CAWRGGGNPANSPLHF.

This chain connects TRBV19 to TRBJ1-5, with TRBD1 as a possible D gene (5 bases). The CDR3 length is 14 residues. The V gene's germline CDR1 is LNHDA and CDR2 SQIVND (reference sequence). V was cut by 6 bases and J by 5 bases, with 14 bases left in between. The CDR3 protein is CASSRERGDQPQHF. For the CDR3, the DNA is TGTGCCAGTAGCCGCGAAAGGGGTGATCAGCCCCAGCATTTT.

The J gene is TRBJ1-2, the V gene TRBV19; 9 bases are a match to TRBD1. The germline CDR1 and CDR2 sequences are LNHDA and SQIVND (reference sequence). With 5 bases clipped from V and 7 bases from J, the junction kept 5 bases outside the gene matches. The CDR3 has 13 amino acids. CDR3 DNA sequence: TGTGCCAGTAGTCCCGGGACAGGGATTGGCTACACCTTC. Translation: CASSPGTGIGYTF.

The rearrangement joins TRBV7-7 to TRBJ2-2; D is perhaps TRBD1 (5 bases). The CDR3 totals 16 residues. Germline V gives CDR1 SSHAT, CDR2 FNYEAQ (reference sequence). V was clipped by 0 bases and J by 2 bases, with 10 bases between them. In DNA form, the CDR3 reads TGTGCCAGCAGCTTAGCTGGACACGGAAACACCGGGGAGCTGTTTTTT. This gives the protein CASSLAGHGNTGELFF.

This clone was observed a few times. V gene TRBV28 combines with J gene TRBJ1-4, with D perhaps matching TRBD1 (5 bases). The V gene lost 4 bases and the J gene lost 2 bases, with 8 bases spanning the gap. CDR3 length: 14 amino acids. Germline-derived CDR1 and CDR2 are MDHEN and SYDVKM. In DNA form, the CDR3 reads TGTGCCAGCAGTTGGGGGGGGACTAATGAAAAACTGTTTTTT. It specifies CASSWGGTNEKLFF. The full variable domain, its missing parts supplied by reference TRBV28 and TRBJ1-4, is DVKVTQSSRYLVKRTGEKVFLECVQDMDHENMFWYRQDPGLGLRLIYFSYDVKMKEKGDIPEGYSVSREKKERFSLILESASTNQTSMYLCASSWGGTNEKLFFGSGTQLSVL.

The V and J genes are TRBV6-4 and TRBJ2-4, with 10 bases lining up with TRBD2. The CDR3 is 20 residues long. Trimming removed 0 bases from V and 2 bases from J; junction bases left unmatched: 13. The germline V gene encodes CDR1 MRHNA and CDR2 SNTAGT. CDR3 DNA sequence: TGTGCCAGCAGTGACTCGAGAGGGCTAGCGGGGGAGGGGTCCAAAAACATTCAGTACTTC. It yields the protein CASSDSRGLAGEGSKNIQYF.

The CDR3 DNA sequence: TGTGCCAGCAGCTCCGGGACTGGAGACTACGAGCAGTACTTC. Translating gives CASSSGTGDYEQYF. The V gene is TRBV5-6, the J gene TRBJ2-7; D possibly corresponds to TRBD2 (6 bases). This CDR3 contains 14 residues. The V end was cut by 3 bases, the J end by 3 bases, with 13 bases between. Germline CDR1 is SGHDT and CDR2 is YYEEEE. The full variable domain, rest sourced from reference TRBV5-6 and TRBJ2-7, is DAGVTQSPTHLIKTRGQQVTLRCSPKSGHDTVSWYQQALGQGPQFIFQYYEEEERQRGNFPDRFSGHQFPNYSSELNVNALLLGDSALYLCASSSGTGDYEQYFGPGTRLTVT.

The chain carries TRBV7-9 and TRBJ1-5; 12 positions agree with TRBD1. CDR1 is SEHNR, CDR2 FQNEAQ, per germline (reference sequence). V lost 6 bases to trimming and J lost 1 base; unmatched junction nucleotides: 10. The CDR3 covers 18 residues. Here the CDR3 DNA reads TGTGCCAGCAGACCGGGACAGGGGGCTCGAATGAGCAATCAGCCCCAGCATTTT. Protein sequence: CASRPGQGARMSNQPQHF.

CDR3 loop: CSVGPANHGPDTQYF. The CDR3 DNA reads as TGCAGCGTTGGTCCGGCGAACCATGGTCCAGATACGCAGTATTTT. The chain recombines TRBV29-1 with TRBJ2-3; no reliable D call. V lost 4 bases to trimming and J lost 4 bases, with 18 bases between them. The germline gives CDR1 SQVTM, CDR2 ANQGSEA. This CDR3 is 15 amino acids long.

The sample holds a few counts of this clone. The CDR3 nucleotides are TGTGCCAGCAGCCCGTACTACAAATCGGGGGGGTGGGACACTGAAGCTTTCTTT. Translating gives CASSPYYKSGGWDTEAFF. The chain employs TRBV9 and TRBJ1-1, with TRBD1 as a possible D gene (5 bases). The CDR3 contains 18 residues. V lost 4 bases, J lost 3 bases, and 25 bases lay in between. The germline V gene has CDR1 SGDLS and CDR2 YYNGEE.

The rearrangement uses TRBV6-1 and TRBJ1-1, with 8 bases identical to TRBD1. The CDR3 extends over 12 amino acids. CDR1 is MNHNS and CDR2 is SASEGT in the germline V gene. Trimming took 6 bases from V and 7 from J; bases not matched to a gene: 4. CDR3 DNA sequence: TGTGCCAGCAGCCTCGGACAGGGTGAAGCTTTCTTT. This sequence encodes CASSLGQGEAFF.

In this sample, this clone turned up many times. This chain connects TRBV6-6 to TRBJ1-4; no definite D call. This CDR3 region has 14 residues. The V gene's germline CDR1 is MNHNY and CDR2 SVGAGI (reference sequence). Deletions cut 4 bases from V and 6 bases from J, with 12 bases between. The CDR3 DNA follows: TGTGCCAGCAGTTCGCGGGTCGCGGATGAAAAACTGTTTTTT. Residues: CASSSRVADEKLFF.

This clone showed up just a few times. This chain joins TRBV9 and TRBJ2-3, with 7 bases identical to TRBD2. The CDR3 runs 16 residues. Germline assignment: CDR1 SGDLS and CDR2 YYNGEE. With V trimmed by 5 bases and J by 0 bases, 9 bases remained unmatched. The DNA of the CDR3 is TGTGCCAGCAGTTTCGGGGGGAAACCTAGCACAGATACGCAGTATTTT. This translates into CASSFGGKPSTDTQYF.

This sequence joins TRBV5-6 and TRBJ1-1, with 8 bases aligning to TRBD1. CDR3 length equals 15 residues. The germline CDR1 and CDR2 sequences are SGHDT and YYEEEE. J was trimmed by 3 bases and V by 0 bases; bases with no gene match: 4. The CDR3 coding sequence is TGTGCCAGCAGCTTGGCCGGGACAGGTGACACTGAAGCTTTCTTT. Translated: CASSLAGTGDTEAFF.

This sequence joins TRBV9 and TRBJ2-3; maybe TRBD2 (6 bases). CDR1 and CDR2 (germline): SGDLS, YYNGEE. V was clipped by 3 bases and J by 3 bases, with 14 bases between them. The CDR3 consists of 15 residues. Here the CDR3 DNA reads TGTGCCAGCAGCGAGTCGGGGGATTTGACAGATACGCAGTATTTT. Residues: CASSESGDLTDTQYF.